The 21 T cell receptor beta chains below were found in one sample sequenced in a study of cytomegalovirus exposure and HLA in healthy donors. It was with 60 Vbeta and 13 Jbeta primers that the PCR ran. Method: immunoSEQ multiplex PCR; TCRdb's copy keeps in-frame clones and lacks some. The sample lists about 140,000 clones; roughly 83% were seen once. Specimen: PBMCs. These receptors were taken from a man between 35 and 55 years old in good health and CMV-seropositive.

The chain is built from TRBV14 and TRBJ2-7; 9 bases map to TRBD1. Germline CDR1 is SGHDN and CDR2 is FVKESK. Unmatched junction bases numbered 12, after V lost 5 bases and J lost 7 bases. This CDR3 region has 15 residues. As DNA, the CDR3 is TGTGCCAGCAGCGACGGACAGGGGCCCCGTCTAGAGCAGTACTTC. Its translation is CASSDGQGPRLEQYF.

The V call is TRBV28, the J call TRBJ2-1; D is unresolved. This CDR3 spans 11 amino acids. Per germline, CDR1 MDHEN and CDR2 SYDVKM. Trimming removed 4 bases from V and 8 bases from J, with 6 bases in between. The CDR3 reads CASSSRHEQFF. The DNA of the CDR3 is TGTGCCAGCAGTTCGAGGCATGAGCAGTTCTTC.

This chain links TRBV6-1 with TRBJ2-1; weak D call: TRBD1 (5 bases). Germline CDR1 reads MNHNS; CDR2 reads SASEGT. V lost 2 bases to trimming and J lost 7 bases, with 9 bases between them. The CDR3 is 13 residues long. CDR3 sequence: CASSEIGVNEQFF. The CDR3 nucleotides read TGTGCCAGCAGTGAAATAGGGGTTAATGAGCAGTTCTTC.

The V and J genes are TRBV10-2 and TRBJ2-7; D may be TRBD2 (6 bases). The CDR3 runs 14 residues. Trimming took off 3 bases at V and 0 bases at J, with 9 bases between the two ends. Germline CDR1 WSHSY, CDR2 SAAADI. CDR3 nucleotides: TGCGCCAGCAGTGAAGTAGCGGACTCCTACGAGCAGTACTTC. Its protein is CASSEVADSYEQYF.

The J gene is TRBJ1-1, the V gene TRBV27, with TRBD1 matching over 8 bases. V dropped 4 bases and J dropped 6; count of bases not matched to a gene: 7. Germline-derived CDR1 and CDR2 are MNHEY and SMNVEV (reference sequence). The length of the CDR3 is 14 residues. The chain's CDR3 is CASSSFGQGPEAFF. In nucleotides, the CDR3 is TGTGCCAGCAGTTCATTCGGACAGGGCCCTGAAGCTTTCTTT.

The genes are TRBV27 and TRBJ2-1; 7 nucleotides align to TRBD2. CDR1 and CDR2 (germline): MNHEY, SMNVEV (reference sequence). The J segment lost 4 bases and the V segment lost 6 bases, leaving 6 bases of the junction unmatched. This CDR3 contains 14 residues. The CDR3 region has the DNA TGTGCCAGCAGGTGGCTAGCGGATTACAATGAGCAGTTCTTC. Amino acid sequence: CASRWLADYNEQFF.

The chain combines TRBV7-8 with TRBJ2-5, with a possible D match to TRBD1 (7 bases). Trimming shortened V by 8 bases and J by 1 base, and 14 bases separated the two germline ends. CDR3 length: 14 residues. Germline assignment: CDR1 SGHVS and CDR2 FQNEAQ. CDR3 nucleotides: TGTGCCAGCGCCCGCGGGACAGCCCAAGAGACCCAGTACTTC. Translated, it gives CASARGTAQETQYF.

V gene TRBV7-9 combines with J gene TRBJ2-3; TRBD1 matches 9 bases. The germline V gene encodes CDR1 SEHNR and CDR2 FQNEAQ (reference sequence). V shed 8 bases and J 4 bases; nucleotides not matched to a gene: 7. This CDR3 has 14 amino acids. The CDR3 reads CASGRGQGPDTQYF. CDR3 nucleotides: TGTGCCAGCGGACGGGGACAGGGCCCAGATACGCAGTATTTT.

This clone was detected once. The chain carries TRBV4-2 and TRBJ1-2; the match to TRBD1 covers 9 bases. V was clipped by 2 bases and J by 4 bases; unmatched bases: 5. Germline V gives CDR1 LGHNA, CDR2 YNFKEQ. This CDR3 spans 15 amino acids. CDR3 amino acids: CASSQPGQGAYGYTF. CDR3 sequence (DNA): TGTGCCAGCAGCCAACCGGGACAGGGTGCCTATGGCTACACCTTC.

V is TRBV30 and J is TRBJ1-2; no clear D. V was pared by 0 bases and J by 11 bases, with 13 bases between. CDR3 length: 12 amino acids. The V gene's germline CDR1 is GTSNPN and CDR2 SVGIG (reference sequence). The CDR3 region has the DNA TGTGCCTGGAGTGTAGGCAGGATTGGATACACCTTC. The encoded protein is CAWSVGRIGYTF.

The rearrangement joins TRBV5-1 to TRBJ2-7; the D gene is possibly TRBD1 (6 bases). Germline lookup yields CDR1 SGHRS and CDR2 YFSETQ. Trimming pared 4 bases from V and 4 bases from J, leaving 24 bases between. The CDR3 contains 17 residues. In nucleotides, the CDR3 is TGCGCCAGCAGCCCTAGGGCCACAGGGTTTAAGATATACGAGCAGTACTTC. Protein sequence: CASSPRATGFKIYEQYF.

The rearrangement links TRBV9 to TRBJ2-3; TRBD2 aligns across 9 bases. Germline CDR1 reads SGDLS; CDR2 reads YYNGEE. With V trimmed by 4 bases and J by 4 bases, 16 bases remained unmatched. This CDR3 spans 18 amino acids. Written as DNA, the CDR3 is TGTGCCAGCAGCCTCTCCAAGGGCGGGGGGGCCCGATCAGATACGCAGTATTTT. As protein: CASSLSKGGGARSDTQYF.

The chain combines TRBV7-2 with TRBJ2-3; no firm D call. Between the trimmed V and J ends, which lost 2 bases and 4 bases, there was a span of 7 bases. Germline CDR1 SGHTA, CDR2 FQGNSA. CDR3 length: 13 residues. The CDR3, as DNA: TGTGCCAGCAGCTTAAAGGAGCCAGATACGCAGTATTTT. Its protein is CASSLKEPDTQYF.

The V gene is TRBV7-9, the J gene TRBJ2-1, with 9 positions matching TRBD2. The CDR3 is 15 amino acids. Germline trimming cut 1 base from V and 8 bases from J; bases unmatched to any gene: 6. The germline V gene has CDR1 SEHNR and CDR2 FQNEAQ (reference sequence). DNA of the CDR3: TGTGCCAGCAGCTTAGGGGTAGCGGGAGCCGATGAGCAGTTCTTC. Translating it yields CASSLGVAGADEQFF.

This chain links TRBV5-5 with TRBJ1-2; TRBD1 matches 7 bases. J lost 4 bases, V lost 4 bases, and 4 bases had no gene match. Germline CDR1 is SGHKS and CDR2 is YYEKEE (reference sequence). The CDR3 is 13 residues long. In nucleotides, the CDR3 is TGTGCCAGCAGCGGGGGACAGATCTATGGCTACACCTTC. Protein product: CASSGGQIYGYTF.

The chain carries TRBV19 and TRBJ2-7, with D maybe TRBD1 (5 bases). CDR3 length: 15 amino acids. Trimming removed 3 bases at V and 4 bases at J, with 16 bases between. Germline CDR1 LNHDA, CDR2 SQIVND (reference sequence). Written as DNA, the CDR3 is TGTGCCAGTAGTATTGACAGCAGAGCAGGGTACGAGCAGTACTTC. Translating gives CASSIDSRAGYEQYF.

The V call is TRBV4-1, the J call TRBJ1-6; 8 bases are a match to TRBD1. Germline CDR1 is MGHRA and CDR2 is YSYEKL. The CDR3 sequence is 16 residues long. Trimming cost V 3 bases and J 7 bases; bases outside gene matches: 8. This chain's CDR3 is CASSQTARDRNSPLHF. CDR3 nucleotide sequence: TGCGCCAGCAGCCAGACTGCCCGGGACAGGAATTCACCCCTCCACTTT.

The J gene is TRBJ1-2, the V gene TRBV7-2, with D possibly being TRBD1 (6 bases). Between the trimmed V and J ends, which lost 4 bases and 0 bases, there was a span of 9 bases. The CDR3 contains 14 residues. The V gene's germline CDR1 is SGHTA and CDR2 FQGNSA. CDR3 sequence (DNA): TGTGCCAGCAGCTCGACAGGCGCTAACTATGGCTACACCTTC. Its translation is CASSSTGANYGYTF. The entire variable domain, with the rest obtained from reference TRBV7-2 and TRBJ1-2, is as follows: GAGVSQSPSNKVTEKGKDVELRCDPISGHTALYWYRQSLGQGLEFLIYFQGNSAPDKSGLPSDRFSAERTGGSVSTLTIQRTQQEDSAVYLCASSSTGANYGYTFGSGTRLTVV.

V is TRBV7-8 and J is TRBJ2-4, with 7 bases identical to TRBD2. The length of the CDR3 is 16 residues. V was clipped by 3 bases and J by 2 bases; unmatched bases: 7. Germline-derived CDR1 and CDR2 are SGHVS and FQNEAQ. The CDR3, as DNA: TGTGCCAGCAGCTTTTCGGGGGGACTGACCAAAAACATTCAGTACTTC. This translates into CASSFSGGLTKNIQYF.

The V and J genes are TRBV14 and TRBJ2-1; 7 bases are shared with TRBD1. The trim removed 4 bases at V and 9 bases at J, leaving 15 bases unmatched. The CDR3 has 16 amino acids. Per germline, CDR1 SGHDN and CDR2 FVKESK. This chain's CDR3 is CASSLLQGSLGFEQFF. The CDR3 region has the DNA TGTGCCAGCAGCCTGTTACAGGGGAGTCTTGGGTTTGAGCAGTTCTTC.

The chain is built from TRBV5-1 and TRBJ1-1, with TRBD1 identical over 7 bases. The CDR3 is 18 amino acids. The germline V gene has CDR1 SGHRS and CDR2 YFSETQ. Germline trimming cut 6 bases from V and 0 bases from J; bases unmatched to any gene: 17. As DNA, the CDR3 is TGCGCCAGCACCTGGGGGGACAGAGGCCACACCATGAACACTGAAGCTTTCTTT. It codes for CASTWGDRGHTMNTEAFF.